This TCR beta chain was recorded in a study of CD8 T cells in Susac syndrome. TCR beta from blood CD8+ and CD4+ T cells was sequenced. Germline values: CDR1 DFQATT, CDR2 SNEGSKA (reference sequence). With 0 bases clipped from V and 5 bases from J, the junction kept 5 bases outside the gene matches. The CDR3 length is 15 residues. Reverse transcription of roughly 0.5 to 1 ug RNA was carried out with random hexamers. Each CDR3 protein is one row after TCRdb ran MiXCR on the immunoSEQ multiplex PCR reads. This table has around 190,000 distinct CDR3 sequences, roughly 94% appearing once. The source material was CD4+ T cells from PBMCs. The TCR was taken from a human donor in good health. V and J are TRBV20-1 and TRBJ2-5; TRBD2 agrees at 11 bases. The CDR3 DNA sequence: TGCAGTGCTAGAGAGTCACTAGCGGGAGTGGAGACCCAGTACTTC. Translating it yields CSARESLAGVETQYF.